The rows below give T cell receptor beta chains drawn from one sample of a study of CD8 T cells in ankylosing spondylitis. Each CDR3 protein gets one entry after TCRdb re-called the 5' RACE reads with MiXCR. The sample includes hundreds of thousands of distinct CDR3 sequences, roughly an eighth of them seen just once. Sequences were obtained from blood, either unsorted or a sorted T cell fraction (not recorded which). The receptors originated from a male donor with ankylosing spondylitis. Both conserved end residues are part of each CDR3. A D gene is named only where the DNA matches it firmly. Clone size, where shown, is once, few, many, or a class for clones that have expanded.

DNA	CDR3	size	V	J	D
TGCGCCAGCAGTGAAACAAGGCTAGCGGCCAATGAGCAGTTCTTC	CASSETRLAANEQFF	NA	TRBV10-1	TRBJ2-1	TRBD2
TGTGCCAGCAGAGCCACGAACACCGGGGAGCTGTTTTTT	CASRATNTGELFF	many	TRBV6-1	TRBJ2-2	NA
TGTGCCAGCAGCTCGGAGGCGGGGGCCATTCAGTACTTC	CASSSEAGAIQYF	NA	TRBV7-9	TRBJ2-4	NA
TGTGCCAGCAGCCTAAGGAGCGGACTAGGTACAGATACGCAGTATTTT	CASSLRSGLGTDTQYF	few	TRBV3-1	TRBJ2-3	TRBD2
TGTGCCAGCAGCCCGCTAGCGGGCCAACCCGGGGGTGAGCAGTTCTTC	CASSPLAGQPGGEQFF	NA	TRBV7-7	TRBJ2-1	TRBD2
TGTGCCATCAGGGGTGGACTAGCGGGAGTAGAGACCCAGTACTTC	CAIRGGLAGVETQYF	NA	TRBV10-3	TRBJ2-5	TRBD2
TGCGCCAGCAGCACGACAGGGCGTGAGTTTGGCTACACCTTC	CASSTTGREFGYTF	few	TRBV5-1	TRBJ1-2	TRBD1
TGTGCCACCAGCAGAGAATCGGCCTACGAGCAGTACTTC	CATSRESAYEQYF	many	TRBV15	TRBJ2-7	NA
TGTGCCAGCAGCCTTTTCCCAGATTACAATGAGCAGTTCTTC	CASSLFPDYNEQFF	many	TRBV3-1	TRBJ2-1	NA
TGTGCCAGCATTCCGCGAATGGACGGAAGCAATCAGCCCCAGCATTTT	CASIPRMDGSNQPQHF	NA	TRBV6-1	TRBJ1-5	NA
TGTGCCAGCAGCTTAGCCGGACATCCAGGCACTGAAGCTTTCTTT	CASSLAGHPGTEAFF	NA	TRBV7-9	TRBJ1-1	NA
TGCGCCAGCAGCTTTCAACAGGGAGGGGACTATGGCTACACCTTC	CASSFQQGGDYGYTF	few	TRBV5-1	TRBJ1-2	NA
TGTGCCAGCAGCTTGGCAACCGGGACAGGTCAGCCCCAGCATTTT	CASSLATGTGQPQHF	many	TRBV5-6	TRBJ1-5	TRBD1
TGTGCCAGCAGCCCTCAGGGGGTGACTAGCGGAGAGACCCAGTACTTC	CASSPQGVTSGETQYF	few	TRBV11-2	TRBJ2-5	TRBD2
TGTGCCAGCAGTTACACAATTGGAGTGGAGCTGTTTTTT	CASSYTIGVELFF	few	TRBV6-5	TRBJ2-2	NA
TGCGCCAGCAGCCAGGACAGTCCTAATTCACCCCTCCACTTT	CASSQDSPNSPLHF	NA	TRBV5-1	TRBJ1-6	NA
TGTGCCAGCTCACCCGGACAGGGCGTATACGAGCAGTACTTC	CASSPGQGVYEQYF	many	TRBV18	TRBJ2-7	TRBD1
TGTGCCAGCAGTGAATATAGCGGGTCCTACAATGAGCAGTTCTTC	CASSEYSGSYNEQFF	NA	TRBV25-1	TRBJ2-1	TRBD2
TGCAGCGTTGACTTGCCCGGTGACTATGGCTACACCTTC	CSVDLPGDYGYTF	NA	TRBV29-1	TRBJ1-2	NA
TGCGCCAGCAGCTTGGGTGGAGTAAGGGTCGGCGAGCAGTACTTC	CASSLGGVRVGEQYF	NA	TRBV5-1	TRBJ2-7	NA
TGCAGCGCCCAGCCAGGGAGCGAGACCCAGTACTTC	CSAQPGSETQYF	few	TRBV29-1	TRBJ2-5	NA
TGCGCCAGCAGCTCTGGGACGGGTTTCTCTGGAAACACCATATATTTT	CASSSGTGFSGNTIYF	NA	TRBV5-1	TRBJ1-3	NA
TGTGCCAGCGACCGAGCGGGAGCAGGGTCATACAATGAGCAGTTCTTC	CASDRAGAGSYNEQFF	few	TRBV2	TRBJ2-1	TRBD2
TGCAGATTAATTCGAGGGGGACAGGAAGCTTTCTTT	CRLIRGGQEAFF	NA	TRBV20-1	TRBJ1-1	TRBD1
TGTGCCAGCGGGCCCAAGCTCGCAAATTCACCCCTCCACTTT	CASGPKLANSPLHF	NA	TRBV7-9	TRBJ1-6	NA
TGCAGTGCTTACGGGACTAGCGGGAAGGGAGATACGCAGTATTTT	CSAYGTSGKGDTQYF	NA	TRBV20-1	TRBJ2-3	TRBD2
TGCGCCAGCAGCTTGGCGGGACGGCTAATCAATGAGCAGTTCTTC	CASSLAGRLINEQFF	NA	TRBV5-1	TRBJ2-1	NA
TGTGCCACCAGCAAAAGGCGACAGTTTGGGACAGGGATGAACAATGAGCAGTTCTTC	CATSKRRQFGTGMNNEQFF	NA	TRBV21-1	TRBJ2-1	NA
TGTGCCAGCAGCCAAGCCACGGGGGCCGACTATGGCTACACCTTC	CASSQATGADYGYTF	NA	TRBV3-1	TRBJ1-2	NA
TGTGCCAGCAGCCGGGCGACTAGCGGAGACACCGGGGAGCTGTTTTTT	CASSRATSGDTGELFF	few	TRBV3-1	TRBJ2-2	TRBD2
TGCAGTGCTAGAGGTGTACGGGACAGCAAAGAGACCCAGTACTTC	CSARGVRDSKETQYF	few	TRBV20-1	TRBJ2-5	TRBD1
TGTGCCAGCACTTCGTTCAATGAGCAGTTCTTC	CASTSFNEQFF	NA	TRBV3-1	TRBJ2-1	NA
TGCAGTGCTAGAGATTTGCAGGGAGTTGATCAGCCCCAGCATTTT	CSARDLQGVDQPQHF	NA	TRBV20-1	TRBJ1-5	NA
TGTGCCAGCAGCCAGGTGGAACAGGGGACCTACGAGCAGTACTTC	CASSQVEQGTYEQYF	few	TRBV3-1	TRBJ2-7	TRBD1
TGTGCCAGCAGTTTATCTGGGACTCTGGGAGGCTACACCTTC	CASSLSGTLGGYTF	few	TRBV28	TRBJ1-2	NA
TGCAGCGTTAAGCAGGGAAACGGGGACGTAGAGACCCAGTACTTC	CSVKQGNGDVETQYF	NA	TRBV29-1	TRBJ2-5	NA
TGTGCCAGCAGCTTAATGGGGGCTGGAGATACGCAGTATTTT	CASSLMGAGDTQYF	NA	TRBV7-9	TRBJ2-3	NA
TGTGCCATCAGTGCGACGACAGGGGAGGTTGAAGCTTTCTTT	CAISATTGEVEAFF	few	TRBV10-3	TRBJ1-1	TRBD1
TGTGCCAGCAGTGACAAGGGACCCTCAGGGGGTGAGCAGTTCTTC	CASSDKGPSGGEQFF	NA	TRBV6-4	TRBJ2-1	TRBD1
TGTGCCAGCAGCACGCAAAGGTCCTACGAGCAGTACTTC	CASSTQRSYEQYF	many	TRBV11-2	TRBJ2-7	NA